The 27 T cell receptor beta chains below come from one sample, sequenced in a study of shared clonotypes between healthy human individuals. Libraries were prepared by immunoSEQ multiplex PCR; TCRdb keeps only in-frame clonotypes and omits some of them. The sample consists of around 2.5 million clones, approximately 93% of them appearing once. Sequenced input: naive CD4+ T cells from PBMCs. Subset: CD45RA+ positively selected. The origin of the receptors is a man in his late teens or twenties in good health. Some clones in this sample may be carry-over from other donors' samples.

This chain uses TRBV9 with TRBJ2-3; D may be TRBD2 (5 bases). Germline loops: CDR1 SGDLS, CDR2 YYNGEE. Deletions cut 3 bases from V and 6 bases from J, with 17 bases between. The CDR3 loop spans 15 amino acids. This chain's CDR3 is CASSARLREADTQYF. CDR3 DNA sequence: TGTGCCAGCAGCGCCAGACTACGAGAGGCCGATACGCAGTATTTT. The full variable domain, in which reference TRBV9 and TRBJ2-3 provide the parts outside the CDR3, is DSGVTQTPKHLITATGQRVTLRCSPRSGDLSVYWYQQSLDQGLQFLIQYYNGEERAKGNILERFSAQQFPDLHSELNLSSLELGDSALYFCASSARLREADTQYFGPGTRLTVL.

The V and J genes are TRBV7-6 and TRBJ2-7; no firm D call. Germline CDR1 and CDR2: SGHVS and FNYEAQ. Trimming removed 5 bases from V and 2 bases from J, with 16 bases in between. This CDR3 has 15 amino acids. CDR3 residues: CASSPSVLGTYEQYF. CDR3 nucleotide sequence: TGTGCCAGCAGCCCGTCGGTTTTGGGAACCTACGAGCAGTACTTC.

The chain joins TRBV5-1 to TRBJ1-1; tentatively, D is TRBD1 (6 bases). V was shortened by 0 bases and J by 1 base, with 10 bases between the two germline ends. The CDR3 totals 15 residues. Germline V lookup: CDR1 SGHRS, CDR2 YFSETQ. The DNA for the CDR3 is TGCGCCAGCAGCTTGGGGGCAGGGGAGAACACTGAAGCTTTCTTT. Translation gives CASSLGAGENTEAFF.

The gene calls are TRBV11-3 and TRBJ2-1; unclear D gene. Trimming left V 1 base short and J 8 bases short, with 12 bases between. The CDR3 covers 14 residues. The germline CDR1 and CDR2 sequences are SGHNT and YENEEA. CDR3 residues: CASSLGPGAYEQFF. The CDR3, as DNA: TGTGCCAGCAGCTTAGGTCCAGGAGCCTATGAGCAGTTCTTC.

This chain joins TRBV5-4 and TRBJ2-7, with TRBD2 matching 14 bases. From germline, CDR1 is SGHNT and CDR2 YYREEE (reference sequence). The CDR3 has 17 residues. V was pared by 4 bases and J by 6 bases, with 12 bases of the junction left unmatched. The DNA for the CDR3 is TGTGCCAGCAGCCCTGTTCGTATGACTAGCGGGAGGGGCGAGCAGTACTTC. Translation gives CASSPVRMTSGRGEQYF.

V is TRBV5-5 and J is TRBJ1-1; D possibly corresponds to TRBD1 (6 bases). Germline CDR1 is SGHKS and CDR2 is YYEKEE (reference sequence). CDR3 size: 11 residues. Trimming shortened V by 0 bases and J by 10 bases, and 7 bases separated the two germline ends. The CDR3 sequence: CASSLDRVAFF. The CDR3 region has the DNA TGTGCCAGCAGCTTGGACAGGGTAGCTTTCTTT.

The chain's CDR3 is CASSIPTGGHKNIQYF. CDR3 sequence (DNA): TGTGCCAGCAGCATCCCTACAGGGGGCCACAAAAACATTCAGTACTTC. The V call is TRBV11-2, the J call TRBJ2-4, with 9 bases matching TRBD1. Germline V gives CDR1 SGHAT, CDR2 FQNNGV. J gave up 3 bases and V 5 bases, and 8 bases lay outside the gene matches. The CDR3 has 16 amino acids.

The chain couples TRBV14 to TRBJ1-4; a possible D gene is TRBD1 (6 bases). This CDR3 is built from 20 residues. Trimming pared 0 bases from V and 8 bases from J, leaving 28 bases between. Germline V gives CDR1 SGHDN, CDR2 FVKESK. CDR3 bases: TGTGCCAGCAGCCAAGATCGTGCTAGCGATGCGGCCACACAGGGAGAAAAACTGTTTTTT. Its protein product is CASSQDRASDAATQGEKLFF.

The V gene is TRBV7-8, the J gene TRBJ1-1; D not certain. The length of the CDR3 is 15 residues. The germline gives CDR1 SGHVS, CDR2 FQNEAQ. V was cut by 0 bases and J by 6 bases, with 14 bases left in between. In DNA form, the CDR3 reads TGTGCCAGCAGCTTAGCACGGGGAACAAACCCTGAAGCTTTCTTT. Protein: CASSLARGTNPEAFF.

The genes are TRBV4-1 and TRBJ2-2; D gene uncertain. V lost 1 base to trimming and J lost 1 base, with 7 bases between them. Germline values: CDR1 MGHRA, CDR2 YSYEKL. The length of the CDR3 is 15 residues. The CDR3 sequence: CASSQASWNTGELFF. The DNA for the CDR3 is TGCGCCAGCAGCCAAGCCTCATGGAACACCGGGGAGCTGTTTTTT.

This chain connects TRBV19 to TRBJ2-2, with 10 positions matching TRBD1. The V gene end was trimmed by 8 bases and the J gene end by 5 bases; junction bases not matched to a gene: 2. Germline loops: CDR1 LNHDA, CDR2 SQIVND (reference sequence). The CDR3 contains 13 residues. The DNA of the CDR3 is TGTGCCAGTGGGACAGGGGAAACCGGGGAGCTGTTTTTT. Protein sequence: CASGTGETGELFF.

The gene calls are TRBV4-3 and TRBJ1-2; tentatively, D is TRBD1 (5 bases). Trimming removed 5 bases from V and 6 bases from J, with 13 bases in between. This CDR3 has 13 amino acids. Germline CDR1 is LGHNA and CDR2 is YSLEER. The CDR3 loop is CASSTSVGDGYTF. As DNA, the CDR3 is TGCGCCAGCAGCACCAGCGTAGGGGATGGCTACACCTTC.

This clone was seen a single time. The V gene is TRBV10-1, the J gene TRBJ2-1; TRBD2 matches at 15 bases. Per germline, CDR1 WNHNN and CDR2 SYGVQD (reference sequence). This CDR3 has 14 residues. Losses at the gene ends were 6 bases for V and 10 bases for J; bases not matched to a gene: 4. In DNA, the CDR3 is TGCGCCAGCAGCCGGGGACTAGCGGGAGGAGAGCAGTTCTTC. Translated: CASSRGLAGGEQFF.

The V gene is TRBV29-1, the J gene TRBJ2-5; TRBD1 is a possible D gene (6 bases). Germline V gives CDR1 SQVTM, CDR2 ANQGSEA. V gave up 6 bases and J gave up 2 bases, with 13 bases separating them. The CDR3 loop spans 13 amino acids. This chain's CDR3 is CSVGGTFQETQYF. The CDR3 coding sequence is TGCAGCGTCGGTGGGACATTTCAAGAGACCCAGTACTTC.

This CDR3 is CASSPRLGAGHEQYF. The CDR3 DNA reads as TGTGCCAGCAGCCCCCGACTAGGAGCTGGCCACGAGCAGTACTTC. This chain joins TRBV7-9 and TRBJ2-7, with D tentatively TRBD2 (6 bases). The CDR3 consists of 15 residues. Germline V gene lookup returns CDR1 SEHNR and CDR2 FQNEAQ (reference sequence). V dropped 5 bases and J dropped 5 bases, with 19 bases sitting between them.

The chain uses TRBV12-1 and TRBJ2-2; the D call in the table, TRBD2, was not verified against the DNA. TRBV12-1 is designated a pseudogene. The CDR3 consists of 17 residues. CDR3 region: CASSIEGTSGHGGELFF. The CDR3, as DNA: TGTGCCAGCAGCATAGAAGGGACTAGCGGCCATGGCGGGGAGCTGTTTTTT.

This chain connects TRBV7-9 to TRBJ1-4; no clear D. The CDR3 is 12 residues long. Trimming removed 4 bases from V and 6 bases from J, with 6 bases in between. Germline V gene data show CDR1 as SEHNR and CDR2 as FQNEAQ (reference sequence). The CDR3 DNA sequence: TGTGCCAGCAGCTCGCTATATGAAAAACTGTTTTTT. The encoded protein is CASSSLYEKLFF.

V and J are TRBV5-1 and TRBJ2-1, with 8 bases aligning to TRBD2. Germline assignment: CDR1 SGHRS and CDR2 YFSETQ. The CDR3 has 16 amino acids. Trimming removed 3 bases from V and 10 bases from J; junction bases left unmatched: 15. CDR3 in DNA: TGCGCCAGCAGCTCGAATAGCGGGATGCCCGCGGGGGAGCAGTTCTTC. Its protein product is CASSSNSGMPAGEQFF.

V usage is TRBV5-1 and J usage is TRBJ2-7; D is tentatively TRBD1 or TRBD2 (5 bases each). The CDR3 consists of 17 residues. Germline lookup yields CDR1 SGHRS and CDR2 YFSETQ. V gave up 1 base and J gave up 3 bases, with 20 bases separating them. CDR3 nucleotides: TGCGCCAGCAGCTTGAAGCCCCCCGGGACGGCTCACTACGAGCAGTACTTC. It codes for CASSLKPPGTAHYEQYF.

This rearrangement joins TRBV27 to TRBJ1-1; D is perhaps TRBD1 (5 bases). Germline loops: CDR1 MNHEY, CDR2 SMNVEV (reference sequence). V was clipped by 5 bases and J by 4 bases, with 17 bases between them. This CDR3 comprises 15 residues. The chain's CDR3 is CASSPPEGVSTEAFF. CDR3 in DNA: TGTGCCAGCAGTCCTCCCGAAGGGGTGAGCACTGAAGCTTTCTTT.

The chain uses TRBV28 and TRBJ2-3; TRBD1 is a possible D gene (5 bases). CDR3 length: 13 amino acids. The germline V and J ends were trimmed by 5 bases and 6 bases, with 12 bases remaining between them. From germline, CDR1 is MDHEN and CDR2 SYDVKM. CDR3 loop: CASSLAGLDTQYF. In nucleotides, the CDR3 is TGTGCCAGCAGTCTGGCAGGGTTGGATACGCAGTATTTT.

The chain uses TRBV5-4 and TRBJ2-3; D is unclear. The CDR3 runs 12 residues. Germline V gene lookup returns CDR1 SGHNT and CDR2 YYREEE (reference sequence). Trimming left V 3 bases short and J 4 bases short, with 6 bases between. For the CDR3, the DNA is TGTGCCAGCAGCTCATTGGCAGATACGCAGTATTTT. Protein: CASSSLADTQYF.

The chain has TRBV10-3 and TRBJ2-1, with 7 bases lining up with TRBD1. J lost 7 bases, V lost 5 bases, and 11 bases had no gene match. This CDR3 has 15 amino acids. CDR1 ENHRY and CDR2 SYGVKD come from the germline V gene. The CDR3 sequence is CAISLEGTDTNEQFF. CDR3 coding DNA: TGTGCCATCAGTCTAGAAGGGACAGATACAAATGAGCAGTTCTTC.

The CDR3 protein is CASSLPGMRNTIYF. The CDR3 nucleotides read TGCGCCAGCAGCTTGCCAGGGATGAGAAACACCATATATTTT. This chain joins TRBV5-1 and TRBJ1-3, with D perhaps TRBD1 (5 bases). CDR1 SGHRS and CDR2 YFSETQ come from the germline V gene. CDR3 length equals 14 residues. Trimming removed 1 base from V and 5 bases from J, with 10 bases in between.

The V gene is TRBV5-5, the J gene TRBJ2-7; possibly TRBD1 for D (6 bases). Germline V CDR1 and CDR2: SGHKS, YYEKEE (reference sequence). The CDR3 totals 12 residues. The V end lost 4 bases, the J end lost 5 bases, and 10 bases lay between the germline ends. This chain's CDR3 is CASSPDSDEQYF. The CDR3, as DNA: TGTGCCAGCAGCCCGGACAGTGACGAGCAGTACTTC.

The chain carries TRBV29-1 and TRBJ1-2, with unresolved D. This CDR3 region has 15 residues. The germline V gene encodes CDR1 SQVTM and CDR2 ANQGSEA. Between the trimmed V and J ends, which lost 0 bases and 4 bases, there was a span of 15 bases. The CDR3 region has the DNA TGCAGCGTTGAAGATCTTAAAGGAAGAGGCTATGGCTACACCTTC. Translated, it gives CSVEDLKGRGYGYTF.

This chain links TRBV11-2 with TRBJ2-1; D gene ambiguous. Trimming stripped 8 bases from V and 0 bases from J, with 8 bases between. Germline values: CDR1 SGHAT, CDR2 FQNNGV. The CDR3 sequence is 13 residues long. The CDR3 loop reads CASARGSYNEQFF. The CDR3 coding sequence is TGTGCCAGCGCGCGCGGCTCCTACAATGAGCAGTTCTTC.